This TCR beta chain was found in a study of identical twins. Overall study results and limits: Abundant beta clonotypes from cord blood bore fewer insertions; memory repertoires lacked this pattern. Out-of-frame alpha sequences shared by twins showed excess low generation probability.

A single record per CDR3 protein comes from TCRdb applying MiXCR to the 5' RACE reads. The table lists about 430,000 distinct CDR3 sequences, 18% of them singletons. This clonotype was found once. Its antigen is undetermined. The CDR3 is 12 residues long. The V end lost 2 bases, the J end lost 4 bases, and 6 bases lay between the germline ends. CDR1 is MGHDK, CDR2 SYGVNS, per germline. J is TRBJ2-7 and V is TRBV25-1; D not resolved. The sequenced sample was naive T cells sorted from blood. This receptor was identified in a man between 45 and 60 years old in good health. CDR3: CASSEVDYEQYF. The CDR3, as DNA: TGTGCCAGCAGTGAAGTGGATTACGAGCAGTACTTC.